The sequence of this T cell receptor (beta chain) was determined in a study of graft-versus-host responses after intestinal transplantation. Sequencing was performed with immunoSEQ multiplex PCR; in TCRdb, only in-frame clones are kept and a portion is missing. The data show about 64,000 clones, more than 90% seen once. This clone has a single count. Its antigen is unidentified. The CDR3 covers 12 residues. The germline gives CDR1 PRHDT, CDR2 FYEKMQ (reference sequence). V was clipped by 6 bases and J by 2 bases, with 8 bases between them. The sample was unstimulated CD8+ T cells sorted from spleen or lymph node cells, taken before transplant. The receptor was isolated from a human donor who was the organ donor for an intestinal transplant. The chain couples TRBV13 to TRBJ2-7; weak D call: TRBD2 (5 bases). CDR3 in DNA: TGTGCCAGCAGTACCGGGGCCTACGAGCAGTACTTC. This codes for CASSTGAYEQYF.